This record concerns one TCR beta chain sequence. This clonotype has at least ten counts. The antigen this receptor binds is unknown. Nothing much larger sits one base from this clone, and base qualities are not available. The sample comes from a study of T cells in Graves' hyperthyroidism and ophthalmopathy (dated by TCRdb to between 2018 and 2021). For context, the study as a whole: TCR V-J signatures able to tell the groups apart were searched for in a discovery cohort of approximately 95 patients, of whom over 40 had Graves' ophthalmopathy and roughly 59 had stable Graves' hyperthyroidism. Prospective prediction of ophthalmopathy was tested in an independent validation cohort of fewer than 20 hyperthyroidism patients and around 16 patients who later progressed to ophthalmopathy. The approximately 98 discovery patients were randomly divided into training and test sets at a 7:3 ratio. After sampling, hyperthyroidism patients received methimazole starting at 30 mg daily, and ophthalmopathy patients received high-dose intravenous methylprednisolone. The paper describes TCR Vbeta CDR3 sequencing of 130 to 150 peripheral blood samples, made up of 40 to 45 ophthalmopathy patients, over 70 hyperthyroidism patients and 17 progressor patients. In addition, the study compared T-cell repertoires in thyroid tissue and in blood from roughly six Graves' hyperthyroidism patients. General study outcomes and caveats: Most expanded thyroid clonotypes (frequency above 0.001) were also detected in blood, suggesting blood repertoires may reflect thyroid immune responses. In validation, progression to ophthalmopathy was predicted by the model with 65% to 71% sensitivity and 72.22% specificity, a median of about 6 months before onset. Sample size was not statistically predetermined, and blinding of investigators to group allocation was not performed. A 13 V-J signature model separated ophthalmopathy from stable hyperthyroidism, with approximately 87% sensitivity and 81.08% specificity in cross-validation and 80%/75% in testing.

Exclusion was applied to patients with uncontrolled infections, other autoimmune diseases, pregnancy or lactation. Diagnoses were established on the basis of clinical symptoms, serum thyroxine and TRAb, thyroid ultrasound, and orbital computed tomography. Total RNA was extracted using Trizol reagent, and RNA quality was assessed on an Agilent 2100 Bioanalyzer. TCR beta CDR3 regions were amplified from RNA transcripts. For the first round of RT-PCR on the TCR CDR3, the HTBI primer set was used together with the Qiagen OneStep RT-PCR kit. A second multiplex PCR round built the libraries, followed by size selection and purification. Paired-end sequencing of the libraries was performed with 100 bp reads on an Illumina HiSeq2000. Regarding the original processing steps: SOAPnuke was used to process the raw data, removing reads that contained adapters or uncalled bases, had a mean Phred below 15, or lacked an exact match to the constant primer or identifier. COPE v1.2.5 was used to merge high-quality paired reads, and clonotypes were defined as unique nucleotide sequences. MiTCR v1.1 was used to align clonotypes to the IMGT TRBV, TRBD and TRBJ reference segments. The analysis was restricted to V-J combinations with a frequency above 0.0001, which together covered 99.2% of the repertoires. The TCS score was defined as F50 (clonal expansion) divided by E x V (chaos), with BLOSUM62-based TCRdist calculated between CDR3 peptides within each V-J. Welch's t-statistics and random forest reduced just over 500 V-J features to 13, which were used in a naive Bayes classifier (R e1071). Thyroid-blood repertoire similarity was quantified with the Morisita-Horn index. The public sequencing data were trimmed at Q25 with fastp and processed into clonotypes with MiXCR by TCRdb, which kept only in-frame beta chains. Identical CDR3 protein sequences are pooled into one entry, listed with their most common genes and DNA. The V and J calls come from TCRdb's annotation, not from the publication. Across this sample there are approximately 510,000 distinct CDR3 sequences, with 46% seen only once. In total, the top ten clones hold 44% of the sample.

This sequence originates from an adult woman with Graves' disease, either hyperthyroidism or ophthalmopathy (not recorded which). Sequenced sample: peripheral blood or thyroid tissue (not recorded which).

The nucleotides read TGTGCCAGCAGCGTCCGGACAGGGGTAGGAAACACCATATATTTT. The resulting protein is CASSVRTGVGNTIYF. Recombination linked TRBV9 to TRBJ1-3; 9 middle bases align to TRBD1. CDR1 SGDLS and CDR2 YYNGEE were looked up in the germline V gene. The CDR3 covers 15 residues, taking in both the cysteine and the phenylalanine. The entry retains the CDR3 DNA only, 45 bases that are in frame from base 1. From V the trimming removes 2 bases and from J it removes 4 bases, while the gene matches leave 4 bases of the junction unaccounted for.